This T cell receptor beta chain was sequenced in a study of blood T cell repertoires in COVID-19. As for the study in general: From the United States, Italy and Spain came samples of acute and convalescent COVID-19. T cells, B-cell-depleted T cells, or PBMCs provided the cDNA or gDNA that served as material.

The method was immunoSEQ multiplex PCR; TCRdb's version includes in-frame clones alone and lacks a portion of them. The sample has 150,000 or so clones, almost 85% seen once. The CDR3 has 17 residues. The J segment lost 8 bases and the V segment lost 2 bases, leaving 14 bases of the junction unmatched. Germline V CDR1 and CDR2: MNHEY, SVGEGT. This receptor was taken from a human donor with acute or convalescent COVID-19. The donor label of this sample is uncertain. This sequence joins TRBV6-2 or TRBV6-3 and TRBJ1-2, with 10 bases identical to TRBD1. Specimen: peripheral blood. Written as DNA, the CDR3 is TGTGCCAGCAGTTACCGGACAGGGGGTATTCTAGTCCGGGGCTACACCTTC. Amino acids: CASSYRTGGILVRGYTF.